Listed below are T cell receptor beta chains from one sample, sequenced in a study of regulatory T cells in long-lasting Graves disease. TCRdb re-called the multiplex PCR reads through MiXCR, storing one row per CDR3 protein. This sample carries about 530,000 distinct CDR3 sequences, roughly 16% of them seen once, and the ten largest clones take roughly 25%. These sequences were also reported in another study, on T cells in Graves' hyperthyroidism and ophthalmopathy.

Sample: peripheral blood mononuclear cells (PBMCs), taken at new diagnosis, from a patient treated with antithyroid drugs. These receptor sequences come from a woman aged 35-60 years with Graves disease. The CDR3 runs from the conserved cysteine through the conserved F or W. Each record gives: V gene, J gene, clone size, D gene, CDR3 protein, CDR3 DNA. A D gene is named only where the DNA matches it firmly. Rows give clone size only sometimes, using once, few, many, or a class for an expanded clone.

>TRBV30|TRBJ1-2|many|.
CAWSVLGGANYGYTF
TGTGCCTGGAGTGTATTGGGGGGGGCGAACTATGGCTACACCTTC
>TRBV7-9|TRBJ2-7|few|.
CASSFQTYEQYF
TGTGCCAGCAGCTTCCAAACATACGAGCAGTACTTC
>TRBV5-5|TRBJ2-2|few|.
CASSLGGAQNTGELFF
TGTGCCAGCAGCTTGGGAGGGGCCCAGAACACCGGGGAGCTGTTTTTT
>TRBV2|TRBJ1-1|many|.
CASTPGPTEAFF
TGTGCCAGCACGCCGGGCCCCACTGAAGCTTTCTTT
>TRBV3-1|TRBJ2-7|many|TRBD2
CASSQDRLAGSSYEQYF
TGTGCCAGCAGCCAAGATCGCCTAGCGGGCAGCTCCTACGAGCAGTACTTC
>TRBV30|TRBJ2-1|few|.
CAWSNGLDNNEQFF
TGTGCCTGGAGTAACGGGCTAGATAACAATGAGCAGTTCTTC
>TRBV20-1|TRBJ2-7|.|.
CSARDAEGPGLGYEQYF
TGCAGTGCTAGAGATGCAGAGGGTCCCGGATTAGGCTACGAGCAGTACTTC
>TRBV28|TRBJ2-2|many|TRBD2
CASRRAGEAGELFF
TGTGCCAGCAGGCGTGCGGGAGAGGCCGGGGAGCTGTTTTTT
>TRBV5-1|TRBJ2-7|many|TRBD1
CASSSSGQAHEQYF
TGCGCCAGCAGCTCCTCGGGACAGGCCCACGAGCAGTACTTC
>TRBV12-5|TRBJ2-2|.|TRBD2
CASGFVLAGDTGELFF
TGTGCTAGTGGTTTTGTCCTAGCGGGGGACACCGGGGAGCTGTTTTTT
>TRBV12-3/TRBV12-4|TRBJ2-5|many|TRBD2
CASSGLAGGGETQYF
TGTGCCAGCAGTGGACTAGCGGGGGGAGGAGAGACCCAGTACTTC
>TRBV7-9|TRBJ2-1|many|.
CASSSTTAELYNEQFF
TGTGCCAGCAGCTCCACGACAGCGGAACTTTACAATGAGCAGTTCTTC
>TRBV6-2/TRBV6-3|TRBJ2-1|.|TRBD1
CASSRRGRDNEQFF
TGTGCCAGCAGTCGCAGGGGGCGGGACAATGAGCAGTTCTTC
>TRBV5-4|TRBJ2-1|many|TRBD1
CASSSPGQSYNEQFF
TGTGCCAGCAGCTCCCCGGGACAGAGCTACAATGAGCAGTTCTTC
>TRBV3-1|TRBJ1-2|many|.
CASSQDAVDGYGYTF
TGTGCCAGCAGCCAAGACGCCGTGGACGGCTATGGCTACACCTTC
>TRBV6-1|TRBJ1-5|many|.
CASSGSYSNQPQHF
TGTGCCTCCAGCGGTTCATATAGCAATCAGCCCCAGCATTTT
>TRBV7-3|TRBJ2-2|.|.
CASSSNSVTGELFF
TGTGCCAGCAGCTCGAACAGTGTTACCGGGGAGCTGTTTTTT
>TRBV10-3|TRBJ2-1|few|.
CAISEGLGSSLNEQFF
TGTGCCATCAGTGAAGGTCTGGGTTCAAGTTTAAATGAGCAGTTCTTC
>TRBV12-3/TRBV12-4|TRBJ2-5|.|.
CASSLNRDEETQYF
TGTGCCAGCAGCTTGAACAGGGATGAGGAGACCCAGTACTTC
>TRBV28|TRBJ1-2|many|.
CASLAGGPNGYTF
TGTGCCAGCTTGGCCGGGGGGCCCAATGGCTACACCTTC
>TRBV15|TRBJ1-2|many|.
CATSRGWGGDGDGYTF
TGTGCCACCAGCAGAGGCTGGGGGGGCGACGGGGATGGCTACACCTTC
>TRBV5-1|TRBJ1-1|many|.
CASSLEPGDTEAFF
TGCGCCAGCAGCTTGGAACCTGGGGACACTGAAGCTTTCTTT
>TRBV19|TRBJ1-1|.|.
CASSLTDSGSVEAFF
TGTGCCAGTAGCCTGACGGACAGCGGGTCGGTGGAAGCTTTCTTT
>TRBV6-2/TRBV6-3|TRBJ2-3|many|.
CASKLVGSTDTQYF
TGTGCCAGCAAACTAGTAGGGAGCACAGATACGCAGTATTTT
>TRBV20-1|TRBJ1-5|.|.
CSASEYLGQPQHF
TGCAGTGCTAGCGAGTACCTCGGTCAGCCCCAGCATTTT
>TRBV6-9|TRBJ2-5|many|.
CASSYSPETQYF
TGTGCCAGCAGTTACTCCCCCGAGACCCAGTACTTC
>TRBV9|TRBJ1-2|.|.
CASSVGGELGGYTF
TGTGCCAGCAGCGTAGGTGGGGAATTAGGCGGCTACACCTTC
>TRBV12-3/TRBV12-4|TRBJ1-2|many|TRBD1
CASSLPGQGYGYTF
TGTGCCAGCAGCCTACCGGGACAGGGATATGGCTACACCTTC
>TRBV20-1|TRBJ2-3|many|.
CSARVGEIGDTQYF
TGCAGTGCTAGAGTGGGAGAGATTGGGGATACGCAGTATTTT
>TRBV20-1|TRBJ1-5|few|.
CSARADGADLAQFYSNQPQHF
TGCAGTGCTAGAGCTGACGGGGCTGACCTTGCCCAGTTCTATAGCAATCAGCCCCAGCATTTT
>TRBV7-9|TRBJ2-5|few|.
CASTLTETQYF
TGTGCCAGCACCCTTACGGAGACCCAGTACTTC
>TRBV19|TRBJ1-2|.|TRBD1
CASSIAATGGYGYTF
TGTGCCAGTAGTATAGCCGCGACAGGGGGCTATGGCTACACCTTC
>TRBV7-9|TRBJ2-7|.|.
CASSFPLPPYEQYF
TGTGCCAGCAGCTTCCCTCTCCCTCCCTACGAGCAGTACTTC
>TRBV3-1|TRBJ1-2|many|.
CASSQSPGQNYGYTF
TGTGCCAGCAGCCAGTCACCGGGACAAAACTATGGCTACACCTTC
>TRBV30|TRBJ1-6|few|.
CAWTLQGISNSPLHF
TGTGCCTGGACTCTACAGGGAATCAGTAATTCACCCCTCCACTTT
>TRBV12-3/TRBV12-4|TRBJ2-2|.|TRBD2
CASSLGGVAGELFF
TGTGCCAGCAGTTTGGGGGGGGTAGCCGGGGAGCTGTTTTTT
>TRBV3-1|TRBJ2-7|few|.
CASTPGPPYEQYF
TGTGCCAGCACCCCAGGACCTCCCTACGAGCAGTACTTC
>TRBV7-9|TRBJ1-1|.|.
CASSLTDGEAFF
TGTGCCAGCAGCTTAACAGACGGAGAAGCTTTCTTT
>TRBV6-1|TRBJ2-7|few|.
CASSSRTLSYEQYF
TGTGCCAGCAGTAGCCGGACACTATCCTACGAGCAGTACTTC
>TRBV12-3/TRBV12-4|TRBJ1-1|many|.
CASSFLVGWGELLNTEAFF
TGTGCCAGCAGTTTTTTAGTGGGTTGGGGGGAATTGTTGAACACTGAAGCTTTCTTT
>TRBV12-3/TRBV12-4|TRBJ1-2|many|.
CASTVGVRGGYTF
TGTGCCAGCACCGTCGGTGTGCGGGGTGGCTACACCTTC
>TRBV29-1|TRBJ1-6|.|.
CSSQDGNSPLHF
TGCAGCTCCCAGGACGGCAATTCACCCCTCCACTTT
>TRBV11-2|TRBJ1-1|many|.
CASSLVPGQYEAFF
TGTGCCAGCAGCTTAGTGCCCGGACAGTACGAAGCTTTCTTT
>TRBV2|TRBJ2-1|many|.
CASTEGSEDSYNEQFF
TGTGCCAGCACCGAAGGGAGCGAGGACTCCTACAATGAGCAGTTCTTC
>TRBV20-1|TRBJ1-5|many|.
CSARSFGTGGPQHF
TGCAGTGCTAGAAGTTTCGGAACTGGGGGCCCCCAGCATTTT
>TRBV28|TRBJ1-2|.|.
CASSSEAPIYGYTF
TGTGCCAGCAGTTCAGAGGCCCCAATATACGGCTACACCTTC
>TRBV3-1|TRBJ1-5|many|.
CASSQGFRDQPQHF
TGTGCCAGCAGCCAAGGATTCAGGGATCAGCCCCAGCATTTT
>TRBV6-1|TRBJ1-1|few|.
CASTGGLGEAFF
TGTGCCAGCACCGGGGGGTTAGGTGAAGCTTTCTTT
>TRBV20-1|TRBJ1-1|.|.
CSAKPGGMGTEAFF
TGCAGTGCCAAACCTGGGGGGATGGGCACTGAAGCTTTCTTT
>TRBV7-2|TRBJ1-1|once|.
CTSSLGAEAFF
TGTACCAGCAGCTTGGGGGCTGAAGCTTTCTTT
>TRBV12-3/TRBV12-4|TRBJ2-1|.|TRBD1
CASSTYRGENEQFF
TGTGCCAGCAGTACCTACAGGGGAGAGAATGAGCAGTTCTTC
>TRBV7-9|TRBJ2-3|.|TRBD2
CASSFLAGGGSTDTQYF
TGTGCCAGCAGCTTTCTAGCGGGGGGCGGAAGCACAGATACGCAGTATTTT
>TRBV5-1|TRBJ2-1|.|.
CASSLAMDPGLQFF
TGCGCCAGCAGCTTGGCCATGGACCCCGGTCTGCAGTTCTTC
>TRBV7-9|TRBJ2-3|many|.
CASSRQPQSTDTQYF
TGTGCCAGCAGCCGACAGCCTCAAAGCACAGATACGCAGTATTTT
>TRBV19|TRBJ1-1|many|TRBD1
CASNRGFMSTEAFF
TGTGCCAGTAACAGGGGGTTTATGAGCACTGAAGCTTTCTTT
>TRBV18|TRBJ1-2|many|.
CASSPGAVNYGYTF
TGTGCCAGCTCACCCGGCGCGGTTAACTATGGCTACACCTTC
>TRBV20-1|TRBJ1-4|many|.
CSASDRTEKLFF
TGCAGTGCTAGCGACCGTACAGAAAAACTGTTTTTT
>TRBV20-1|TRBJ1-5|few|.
CSAPIGSNQPQHF
TGCAGTGCTCCTATTGGGAGCAATCAGCCCCAGCATTTT
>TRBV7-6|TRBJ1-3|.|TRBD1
CASSLKDRGSGNTIYF
TGTGCCAGCAGCTTAAAAGACAGGGGATCTGGAAACACCATATATTTT